A selection of T cell receptor beta chains follows, all from one sample in a study of cytotoxic CD8 clonotypes in ibrutinib-treated CLL. This table comes from immunoSEQ multiplex PCR, and its TCRdb copy is limited to in-frame clones, with some not included. The profile shows 45,000 to 50,000 clones, more than 45% of them singletons. The sequences come from PBMCs, collected after 12 months of ibrutinib treatment. The receptors were sampled from a human donor with chronic lymphocytic leukemia. CDR3s include the opening cysteine and the closing phenylalanine or tryptophan. A D gene is named only where the DNA matches it firmly. Some rows have no size entry. The others give once, few or many, or a class for an expanded clone.

v_call	j_call	clone_size	d_call	cdr3_nt	cdr3_aa
TRBV6-1	TRBJ2-7	.	.	TGTGCCAGCAGGGCAGGGGCCGGGAACGAGCAGTACTTC	CASRAGAGNEQYF
TRBV28	TRBJ2-7	.	.	TGTGCCAGCACCTATACACAGGGATACGAGCAGTACTTC	CASTYTQGYEQYF
TRBV9	TRBJ1-4	.	.	TGTGCCAGCAGCGTAGCTGGAGGACCCCTTGAAAAACTGCTTTTT	CASSVAGGPLEKLLF
TRBV9	TRBJ2-5	.	TRBD2	TGTGCCAGCAGCGTCGGGACTAGCGGGAGTAGGGGGGAGACCCAGTACTTC	CASSVGTSGSRGETQYF
TRBV18	TRBJ1-4	.	.	TGTGCCAGCTCACCTAAGACAGATCGGAATGAAAAACTGTTTTTT	CASSPKTDRNEKLFF
TRBV4-1	TRBJ2-7	many	.	TGCGCCAGCAGCCAAGCCAGGGATAGCTCCTACGAGCAGTACTTC	CASSQARDSSYEQYF
TRBV28	TRBJ2-7	.	.	TGTGCCAGCAGCAGGCGACCCTACGAGCAGTACTTC	CASSRRPYEQYF
TRBV11-3	TRBJ2-1	few	.	TGTGCCAGCAGCCTGAGCCACGCTTACAATGAGCAGTTCTTC	CASSLSHAYNEQFF
TRBV7-2	TRBJ2-5	.	.	TGTGCCAGCAGCTACGGAGAACGGGAGACCCAGTACTTC	CASSYGERETQYF
TRBV19	TRBJ1-2	.	.	TGTGCCAGTAGTATCTGGGGAGAGGATGGCTACACCTTC	CASSIWGEDGYTF
TRBV28	TRBJ2-3	.	.	TGTGCCAGCAGGGCCGACTCGGTGGTCACAGATACGCAGTATTTT	CASRADSVVTDTQYF
TRBV6-6	TRBJ2-1	.	TRBD2	TGTGCCAGCCGCAATCTAGCGGGAGGGCCGATTGAGCAGTTCTTC	CASRNLAGGPIEQFF
TRBV5-1	TRBJ2-1	.	TRBD1	TGCGCCACCAGCTCTGGGGACAGGGGCCTCTACAATGAGCAGTTCTTC	CATSSGDRGLYNEQFF
TRBV2	TRBJ1-4	.	TRBD1	TGTGCCAGCAGTGGGGACAGCTCGAAACTGTTTTTT	CASSGDSSKLFF
TRBV7-9	TRBJ2-1	.	TRBD2	TGTGCCAGCAGCCTGACTAGCGGTTTGCTCTCCTACAATGAGCAGTTCTTC	CASSLTSGLLSYNEQFF